The 5 T cell receptor beta chains listed next were all sequenced from one sample in a study of T-cell memory formation after mild COVID-19. One entry per CDR3 protein, called by TCRdb with MiXCR from the 5' RACE reads. The data show around 250,000 distinct CDR3 sequences, roughly 10% seen once. Sequencing was carried out using PBMCs or a T cell subset sorted from them (not recorded which). The receptors were gathered from a man between 18 and 35 years old who had mild COVID-19 (a few samples of this study predate the infection). Cell type and time point are not known.

The DNA for the CDR3 is TGTGCCAGCAGCTTGGTAGCCTACGAGCAGTACGTC. Amino acids: CASSLVAYEQYV. The rearrangement links TRBV5-8 to TRBJ2-7; D is uncertain. This CDR3 is 12 amino acids long. Trimming pared 0 bases from V and 2 bases from J, leaving 3 bases between. Looked up from germline, CDR1 is SGHTS and CDR2 is YDEGEE.

The rearrangement uses TRBV18 and TRBJ2-4; D is possibly TRBD2 (5 bases). V lost 1 base to trimming and J lost 3 bases, with 16 bases between them. This CDR3 contains 17 residues. CDR1 and CDR2 (germline): KGHSH, LQKENI. CDR3 DNA: TGTGCCAGCTCACCACGGTTAGAGGGCTGGGGCAAAAACATTCAGTACTTC. As protein: CASSPRLEGWGKNIQYF.

The rearrangement uses TRBV7-2 and TRBJ2-1, with 7 nucleotides matching TRBD2. V trimming: 2 bases; J trimming: 0 bases; junction bases outside the gene matches: 4. CDR1 SGHTA and CDR2 FQGNSA come from the germline V gene. The CDR3 has 16 amino acids. CDR3 sequence (DNA): TGTGCCAGCAGCTTATTGTCGGGGGGCTCCTACAATGAGCAGTTCTTC. Translating gives CASSLLSGGSYNEQFF. The full variable domain, rest sourced from reference TRBV7-2 and TRBJ2-1, is GAGVSQSPSNKVTEKGKDVELRCDPISGHTALYWYRQSLGQGLEFLIYFQGNSAPDKSGLPSDRFSAERTGGSVSTLTIQRTQQEDSAVYLCASSLLSGGSYNEQFFGPGTRLTVL.

The chain recombines TRBV7-9 with TRBJ2-7; D gene uncertain. From germline, CDR1 is SEHNR and CDR2 FQNEAQ (reference sequence). Trimming stripped 4 bases from V and 4 bases from J, with 8 bases between. There are 12 residues in the CDR3. The CDR3 DNA reads TGTGCCAGCAGCTCCGAAAGATACGAGCAGTACTTC. Translating gives CASSSERYEQYF.

This clonotype came up many times. The chain uses TRBV6-4 and TRBJ2-3, with 12 bases lining up with TRBD2. The CDR3 is 15 amino acids. From germline, CDR1 is MRHNA and CDR2 SNTAGT. The trim removed 6 bases at V and 1 base at J, leaving 2 bases unmatched. CDR3: CASSRTSGGTDTQYF. The CDR3 nucleotides are TGTGCCAGCAGCCGGACTAGCGGGGGCACAGATACGCAGTATTTT.